This T cell receptor beta chain was profiled in a study of Tregs in tolerant kidney transplant recipients. CDR1 is KGHSH and CDR2 is LQKENI in the germline V gene. This CDR3 region has 15 residues. Repertoires were generated with immunoSEQ multiplex PCR, while TCRdb's copy carries only in-frame clones and drops some. The data contain some 70,000 clones, 85% to 90% of them singletons. This clone occurred a few times. At one end the junction does not follow the germline gene, possibly because of a read error. This TCR was recovered from a human donor who received a combined kidney and bone marrow transplant. J is TRBJ1-1 and V is TRBV18; D is possibly TRBD1 (6 bases). The material was CD4+ T cells from blood, obtained before the transplant. CDR3 bases: TGTGCCAGCTCACCCGGGCGGCAGGGGAACGCTGAAGCTTTCTTT. It translates to CASSPGRQGNAEAFF.